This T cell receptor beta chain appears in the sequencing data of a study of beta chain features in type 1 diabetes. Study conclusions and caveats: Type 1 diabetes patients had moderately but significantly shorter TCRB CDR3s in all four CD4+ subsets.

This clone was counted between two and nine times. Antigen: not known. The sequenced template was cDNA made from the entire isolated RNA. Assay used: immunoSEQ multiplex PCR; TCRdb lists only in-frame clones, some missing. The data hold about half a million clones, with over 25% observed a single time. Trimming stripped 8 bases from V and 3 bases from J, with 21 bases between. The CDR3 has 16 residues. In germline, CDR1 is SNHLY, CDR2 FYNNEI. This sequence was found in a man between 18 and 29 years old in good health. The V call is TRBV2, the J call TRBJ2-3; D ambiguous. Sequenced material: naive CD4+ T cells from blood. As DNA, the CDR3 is TGTGCCAGCGGCGTTGGACGATCGGCCTATACAGATACGCAGTATTTT. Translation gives CASGVGRSAYTDTQYF.